This TCR beta chain was retrieved from a study of CD8 T cells in Susac syndrome. Findings and caveats of the study: As the study acknowledged, the number of individuals who were part of its TCR sequencing and HLA analysis was relatively small.

The multiple sclerosis control group consisted of treatment-naive patients whose relapsing-remitting disease, which was either stable or active, fulfilled revised McDonald criteria. It was negative isolation that provided the CD8+ and CD4+ T cells, whereas TEMRA cells were enriched by FACS. This clonotype has only a few counts. No antigen is known for it. In germline, CDR1 is MGHRA, CDR2 YSYEKL. The CDR3 is 14 amino acids. J lost 8 bases, V lost 0 bases, and 3 bases had no gene match. Reverse transcription of about 0.45 to 1 ug RNA was performed with random hexamers. TCR beta CDR3 was amplified by immunoSEQ covering 54 Vbeta and 13 Jbeta. Each CDR3 protein gets one entry after TCRdb re-called the immunoSEQ multiplex PCR reads with MiXCR. The repertoire holds 100,000 to 150,000 distinct CDR3 sequences, with 75% to 90% as singletons.

The sequenced sample consisted of CD8+ T cells from PBMCs. This sequence originates from a human donor with multiple sclerosis. The chain employs TRBV4-1 and TRBJ2-1; 8 positions agree with TRBD1. CDR3 nucleotide sequence: TGCGCCAGCAGCCAAGAGGACAGGGTCTATGAGCAGTTCTTC. Amino acid sequence: CASSQEDRVYEQFF.